The 26 T cell receptor beta chains reported below all come from one sample, sequenced in a study of T cell responses to AZD1222 COVID-19 vaccine. The assay was immunoSEQ multiplex PCR, and TCRdb's table has in-frame clones only and misses some. The table includes approximately 260,000 clones, 85% to 95% detected once. The material sequenced was peripheral blood, taken on day 0 of AZD1222 vaccination. The receptors derive from an adult in good health.

The J gene is TRBJ2-5, the V gene TRBV5-4; 11 bases align to TRBD2. The length of the CDR3 is 16 residues. Germline CDR1 SGHNT, CDR2 YYREEE (reference sequence). Germline trimming cut 2 bases from V and 2 bases from J; bases unmatched to any gene: 5. The CDR3 coding sequence is TGTGCCAGCAGCTTAGGGACTAGCGGTTCTCAAGAGACCCAGTACTTC. Its translation is CASSLGTSGSQETQYF.

CDR3 DNA sequence: TGTGCCAGTAGTGTGGTTAGCGACCGTCGCCAGCCCCAGCATTTT. Residues: CASSVVSDRRQPQHF. This chain joins TRBV19 and TRBJ1-5; unclear D gene. Deletions cut 5 bases from V and 7 bases from J, with 18 bases between. This CDR3 contains 15 residues. CDR1 and CDR2 (germline): LNHDA, SQIVND (reference sequence).

This chain connects TRBV7-9 to TRBJ2-7; 9 bases are a match to TRBD1. This CDR3 is built from 15 residues. In germline, CDR1 is SEHNR, CDR2 FQNEAQ (reference sequence). J was trimmed by 7 bases and V by 5 bases; bases with no gene match: 12. CDR3 residues: CASSLREDRGSEQYF. The CDR3 DNA reads as TGTGCCAGCAGCCTGAGAGAGGACAGGGGTTCAGAGCAGTACTTC.

The chain has TRBV15 and TRBJ1-4, with a weak D call TRBD1 (6 bases). The ends were cut back, 5 bases at V and 0 bases at J, with 10 bases in the middle. This CDR3 comprises 15 residues. Per the germline V gene, CDR1 is LNHNV and CDR2 is YYDKDF (reference sequence). The CDR3 coding sequence is TGTGCCACCAGCCGAGGGGGGACAACTAATGAAAAACTGTTTTTT. The encoded protein is CATSRGGTTNEKLFF.

The rearrangement joins TRBV28 to TRBJ1-2, with 7 bases fitting TRBD1. Trimming at V came to 1 base and at J to 6 bases, leaving 5 bases not matched to a gene. This CDR3 spans 14 amino acids. The germline gives CDR1 MDHEN, CDR2 SYDVKM. The CDR3 DNA reads as TGTGCCAGCAGTTTATTAGGGCAGGGGGATGGCTACACCTTC. Protein sequence: CASSLLGQGDGYTF.

V is TRBV7-2 and J is TRBJ1-3, with D tentatively TRBD1 (5 bases). The CDR3 is 16 residues long. Germline values: CDR1 SGHTA, CDR2 FQGNSA. Trimming stripped 3 bases from V and 0 bases from J, with 12 bases between. This CDR3 reads CASSFPGLSSGNTIYF. The DNA for the CDR3 is TGTGCCAGCAGCTTTCCGGGACTGAGCTCTGGAAACACCATATATTTT.

The J gene is TRBJ2-7, the V gene TRBV7-9; the D gene is possibly TRBD1 (6 bases). The CDR3 extends over 12 amino acids. Trimming cost V 5 bases and J 7 bases, with 12 bases left between them. The germline V gene encodes CDR1 SEHNR and CDR2 FQNEAQ (reference sequence). The CDR3: CASSPRGQEQYF. CDR3 coding DNA: TGTGCCAGCAGCCCCCGGGGACAAGAGCAGTACTTC.

This chain joins TRBV19 and TRBJ2-6; unclear D gene. Trimming removed 4 bases from V and 3 bases from J, with 4 bases in between. CDR1 and CDR2 (germline): LNHDA, SQIVND (reference sequence). The CDR3 has 13 residues. The chain's CDR3 is CASSTRGANVLTF. CDR3 DNA: TGTGCCAGTAGTACTCGTGGGGCCAACGTCCTGACTTTC.

This chain joins TRBV5-4 and TRBJ2-3; perhaps D is TRBD1 or TRBD2 (5 bases each). The V and J ends lost 0 bases and 4 bases respectively, with 9 bases between them. Germline lookup yields CDR1 SGHNT and CDR2 YYREEE (reference sequence). This CDR3 comprises 14 residues. The CDR3 loop is CASSLDGAADTQYF. In nucleotides, the CDR3 is TGTGCCAGCAGCTTGGACGGGGCGGCAGATACGCAGTATTTT.

The rearrangement links TRBV28 to TRBJ1-4; unclear D gene. The length of the CDR3 is 17 residues. The V gene lost 2 bases and the J gene lost 3 bases, with 16 bases spanning the gap. Per germline, CDR1 MDHEN and CDR2 SYDVKM. The CDR3 sequence: CASSLRPGRKSNEKLFF. CDR3 DNA sequence: TGTGCCAGCAGTTTACGGCCAGGCCGAAAGTCTAATGAAAAACTGTTTTTT.

In its sample, this clone was seen a few times. The chain carries TRBV6-5 and TRBJ1-1, with no clear D. V lost 6 bases and J 2 bases, leaving 10 bases between the germline ends. From germline, CDR1 is MNHEY and CDR2 SVGAGI. The CDR3 is 13 amino acids. The DNA for the CDR3 is TGTGCCAGCAGGAGACAAGACAACACTGAAGCTTTCTTT. It is translated as CASRRQDNTEAFF.

This clone was recorded once. The rearrangement uses TRBV5-1 and TRBJ2-3, with TRBD1 matching 7 bases. The germline gives CDR1 SGHRS, CDR2 YFSETQ. The CDR3 length is 14 residues. V lost 6 bases to trimming and J lost 3 bases; unmatched junction nucleotides: 7. CDR3 loop: CASNRGLGTDTQYF. CDR3 DNA: TGCGCCAGCAACAGGGGCCTCGGGACAGATACGCAGTATTTT.

The count of this clone is one. The rearrangement uses TRBV7-9 and TRBJ2-5; possible D gene TRBD2, 6 bases. Trimming took off 4 bases at V and 1 base at J, with 13 bases between the two ends. The V gene's germline CDR1 is SEHNR and CDR2 FQNEAQ (reference sequence). The CDR3 totals 15 residues. The CDR3 DNA follows: TGTGCCAGCAGCTCCGTCCGGGAGTTCCAAGAGACCCAGTACTTC. Translating gives CASSSVREFQETQYF.

The rearrangement uses TRBV6-5 and TRBJ1-2, with 7 nucleotides matching TRBD1. V shed 0 bases and J 3 bases; nucleotides not matched to a gene: 1. There are 14 residues in the CDR3. CDR1 and CDR2 (germline): MNHEY, SVGAGI. The CDR3 is CASSYSRGHYGYTF. In DNA form, the CDR3 reads TGTGCCAGCAGTTACTCGAGGGGGCACTATGGCTACACCTTC.

V is TRBV7-2 and J is TRBJ2-5, with D possibly being TRBD2 (7 bases). The CDR3 has 14 residues. CDR1 SGHTA and CDR2 FQGNSA come from the germline V gene. The V end lost 4 bases, the J end lost 7 bases, and 16 bases lay between the germline ends. DNA for the CDR3: TGTGCCAGCAGCTGGGGGGAGGGGGACGGGACCCAGTACTTC. Translated: CASSWGEGDGTQYF.

The V gene is TRBV9, the J gene TRBJ1-2; TRBD1 agrees at 8 bases. Germline CDR1 reads SGDLS; CDR2 reads YYNGEE. This CDR3 region has 15 residues. V shed 2 bases, J shed 7 bases, and the junction held 10 bases outside the gene matches. This CDR3 reads CASSVDQGASGGYTF. The DNA for the CDR3 is TGTGCCAGCAGCGTCGACCAGGGGGCGTCGGGTGGCTACACCTTC.

CDR3 residues: CASSVEPVGETQYF. The CDR3 DNA is TGTGCCAGCAGCGTAGAACCAGTCGGGGAGACCCAGTACTTC. This chain connects TRBV9 to TRBJ2-5; D is unclear. Germline values: CDR1 SGDLS, CDR2 YYNGEE. Between the trimmed V and J ends, which lost 0 bases and 5 bases, there was a span of 11 bases. The CDR3 extends over 14 amino acids.

The CDR3 loop is CALGGYTEAFF. The CDR3 coding sequence is TGTGCCTTGGGGGGGTACACTGAAGCTTTCTTT. The chain has TRBV30 and TRBJ1-1; D may be TRBD1 (5 bases). Between the trimmed V and J ends, which lost 7 bases and 3 bases, there was a span of 9 bases. The germline gives CDR1 GTSNPN, CDR2 SVGIG (reference sequence). The CDR3 is made up of 11 amino acids.

The V gene is TRBV4-3, the J gene TRBJ2-1, with D perhaps matching TRBD2 (7 bases). Germline V gene sequence: CDR1 LGHNA, CDR2 YSLEER. This CDR3 contains 14 residues. V gave up 0 bases and J gave up 13 bases, with 16 bases separating them. The CDR3 region is CASSQDRGAGQQFF. The CDR3 DNA reads as TGCGCCAGCAGCCAAGATCGGGGGGCGGGGCAACAGTTCTTC.

The chain couples TRBV7-2 to TRBJ2-7, with 9 bases fitting TRBD1. With V trimmed by 1 base and J by 1 base, 5 bases remained unmatched. This CDR3 has 16 amino acids. Germline loops: CDR1 SGHTA, CDR2 FQGNSA. Here the CDR3 reads CASSLGVGQGSYEQYF. As DNA, the CDR3 is TGTGCCAGCAGCTTAGGAGTAGGACAGGGGTCCTACGAGCAGTACTTC. The whole variable domain, filled in from reference TRBV7-2 and TRBJ2-7, reads GAGVSQSPSNKVTEKGKDVELRCDPISGHTALYWYRQSLGQGLEFLIYFQGNSAPDKSGLPSDRFSAERTGGSVSTLTIQRTQQEDSAVYLCASSLGVGQGSYEQYFGPGTRLTVT.

The V and J genes are TRBV6-5 and TRBJ1-1; possible D gene TRBD1, 6 bases. Trimming pared 1 base from V and 4 bases from J, leaving 10 bases between. The CDR3 is 14 residues long. From germline, CDR1 is MNHEY and CDR2 SVGAGI. CDR3 sequence reads: CASSYYGGGTEAFF. Here the CDR3 DNA reads TGTGCCAGCAGTTACTACGGAGGGGGCACTGAAGCTTTCTTT.

This sequence joins TRBV18 and TRBJ2-3, with 12 bases lining up with TRBD2. The CDR3 consists of 18 residues. After removal of 1 base from V and 2 bases from J, the junction contained 7 bases not matched to a gene. The V gene's germline CDR1 is KGHSH and CDR2 LQKENI. This chain's CDR3 is CASSPRLAGASVTDTQYF. The CDR3 DNA follows: TGTGCCAGCTCACCACGACTAGCGGGGGCCTCAGTCACAGATACGCAGTATTTT.

The rearrangement uses TRBV5-1 and TRBJ2-1, with a weak D call TRBD2 (6 bases). The V and J ends lost 4 bases and 1 base respectively, with 12 bases between them. The CDR3 is 15 residues long. Germline V gene sequence: CDR1 SGHRS, CDR2 YFSETQ. The CDR3 DNA follows: TGCGCCAGCAGCCCGGGACTCTCTTCCTACAATGAGCAGTTCTTC. Translating it yields CASSPGLSSYNEQFF.

This chain connects TRBV18 to TRBJ2-7; tentative D call: TRBD1 (5 bases). The CDR3 has 13 residues. The V end was cut by 2 bases, the J end by 2 bases, with 7 bases between. Germline values: CDR1 KGHSH, CDR2 LQKENI. The chain's CDR3 is CASSPGAPYEQYF. In nucleotides, the CDR3 is TGTGCCAGCTCACCAGGGGCCCCCTACGAGCAGTACTTC.

J is TRBJ1-2 and V is TRBV28, with a weak D call TRBD1 (5 bases). The CDR3 has 13 amino acids. Trimming stripped 8 bases from V and 4 bases from J, with 14 bases between. Germline loops: CDR1 MDHEN, CDR2 SYDVKM. CDR3: CASRLGGVYGYTF. CDR3 DNA sequence: TGTGCCAGCCGATTGGGGGGAGTCTATGGCTACACCTTC.

The CDR3 loop is CASSRPGQGNEQFF. CDR3 in DNA: TGCGCCAGCAGCCGTCCGGGACAGGGAAATGAGCAGTTCTTC. The chain combines TRBV4-1 with TRBJ2-1; 9 bases fit TRBD1. Germline V gene sequence: CDR1 MGHRA, CDR2 YSYEKL. V shed 4 bases, J shed 7 bases, and the junction held 5 bases outside the gene matches. The CDR3 is 14 amino acids.